This T cell receptor beta chain was identified during a study of CD8 T cells in ankylosing spondylitis. This CDR3 spans 14 amino acids. Germline lookup yields CDR1 SGHDT and CDR2 YYEEEE. V gave up 1 base and J gave up 6 bases, with 12 bases separating them. There are many counts of this clonotype. The antigen is undetermined. TCR beta libraries were made by quantitative 5'-RACE with molecular barcodes. TCRdb used MiXCR to reprocess the 5' RACE reads, holding one entry per CDR3 protein. The data contain 500,000 to 550,000 distinct CDR3 sequences, approximately 12% of them singletons. Regarding the study as a whole: Disease-linked clones were found to be CD8+ and relatively rare in peripheral blood. Matched synovial fluid from ankylosing spondylitis patients was reported to be enriched for disease-linked clones. A motif in TCR beta, a set of 8 or 9 highly homologous variants, appeared characteristic of ankylosing spondylitis blood.

Sequencing was carried out using blood, either unsorted or a sorted T cell fraction (not recorded which). The receptor was derived from a male donor with ankylosing spondylitis. V is TRBV5-6 and J is TRBJ2-3; D call uncertain. The CDR3 here is CASSLWQVGDTQYF. For the CDR3, the DNA is TGTGCCAGCAGCTTGTGGCAGGTGGGGGATACGCAGTATTTT.